The 10 T cell receptor beta chains in this list originate from one sample, sequenced in a study of blood T cell repertoires in COVID-19. Measured with immunoSEQ multiplex PCR; TCRdb has only the in-frame clones, and not every one. The sample has approximately 200,000 clones; about nine tenths are singletons. Sequencing was performed on peripheral blood. Receptors were obtained from a woman aged 50 to 60 with acute or convalescent COVID-19.

The chain uses TRBV13 and TRBJ2-5, with TRBD2 matching 7 bases. With 5 bases clipped from V and 5 bases from J, the junction kept 11 bases outside the gene matches. The CDR3 runs 15 residues. The germline V gene has CDR1 PRHDT and CDR2 FYEKMQ (reference sequence). This CDR3 reads CASSADSRAGETQYF. The CDR3 DNA follows: TGTGCCAGCAGCGCCGACTCTAGAGCGGGGGAGACCCAGTACTTC.

The chain carries TRBV5-5 and TRBJ2-3, with TRBD1 matching 7 bases. This CDR3 is 16 amino acids long. The junction had 7 bases not matched to a gene; V was cut back by 0 bases and J by 3 bases. CDR1 is SGHKS and CDR2 is YYEKEE in the germline V gene (reference sequence). CDR3 region: CASSLDSGGTTDTQYF. The CDR3 coding sequence is TGTGCCAGCAGCTTGGATTCAGGGGGTACGACAGATACGCAGTATTTT. Full variable domain (outside the CDR3, taken from reference TRBV5-5 and TRBJ2-3): DAGVTQSPTHLIKTRGQQVTLRCSPISGHKSVSWYQQVLGQGPQFIFQYYEKEERGRGNFPDRFSARQFPNYSSELNVNALLLGDSALYLCASSLDSGGTTDTQYFGPGTRLTVL.

This clone was detected only a few times. The rearrangement uses TRBV5-1 and TRBJ1-4, with 7 bases fitting TRBD1. CDR1 and CDR2 (germline): SGHRS, YFSETQ. Trimming took 1 base from V and 5 from J; bases not matched to a gene: 5. This CDR3 comprises 15 residues. The CDR3 region has the DNA TGCGCCAGCAGCTTGTTACAGGGGTCCAATGAAAAACTGTTTTTT. As protein: CASSLLQGSNEKLFF.

The rearrangement links TRBV5-4 to TRBJ1-3; the match to TRBD1 covers 8 bases. The CDR3 covers 17 residues. With V trimmed by 4 bases and J by 0 bases, 9 bases remained unmatched. Germline V gene data show CDR1 as SGHNT and CDR2 as YYREEE (reference sequence). The CDR3 here is CASSVGGQAFSGNTIYF. CDR3 DNA: TGTGCCAGCAGCGTGGGGGGACAGGCATTCTCTGGAAACACCATATATTTT. The complete variable domain, with remaining parts taken from reference TRBV5-4 and TRBJ1-3, reads ETGVTQSPTHLIKTRGQQVTLRCSSQSGHNTVSWYQQALGQGPQFIFQYYREEENGRGNFPPRFSGLQFPNYSSELNVNALELDDSALYLCASSVGGQAFSGNTIYFGEGSWLTVV.

This chain links TRBV5-1 with TRBJ2-5, with D perhaps matching TRBD1 (5 bases). Germline assignment: CDR1 SGHRS and CDR2 YFSETQ. With 8 bases removed from V and 2 bases from J, the gap between germline ends came to 16 bases. CDR3 length equals 14 residues. The CDR3 nucleotides read TGCGCCAGTACCAGCCACAGGACACAAGAGACCCAGTACTTC. Translated: CASTSHRTQETQYF. Using reference TRBV5-1 and TRBJ2-5 for the parts outside the CDR3, the full variable domain is KAGVTQTPRYLIKTRGQQVTLSCSPISGHRSVSWYQQTPGQGLQFLFEYFSETQRNKGNFPGRFSGRQFSNSRSEMNVSTLELGDSALYLCASTSHRTQETQYFGPGTRLLVL.

This chain joins TRBV24-1 and TRBJ2-3, with 8 positions matching TRBD1. This CDR3 has 16 residues. The junction had 7 bases not matched to a gene; V was cut back by 5 bases and J by 1 base. Per germline, CDR1 KGHDR and CDR2 SFDVKD. For the CDR3, the DNA is TGTGCCACCAGTGCAAATCCGGGACAGGGCACAGATACGCAGTATTTT. Translated, it gives CATSANPGQGTDTQYF.

The chain combines TRBV28 with TRBJ2-7, with 8 nucleotides matching TRBD2. Germline V gene sequence: CDR1 MDHEN, CDR2 SYDVKM. This CDR3 spans 14 amino acids. V trimming: 7 bases; J trimming: 2 bases; junction bases outside the gene matches: 7. The CDR3 sequence is CASTSSGPTYEQYF. The CDR3 region has the DNA TGTGCCAGCACCTCTAGCGGGCCTACCTACGAGCAGTACTTC.

The chain combines TRBV6-6 with TRBJ1-1, with D perhaps matching TRBD1 (5 bases). In germline, CDR1 is MNHNY, CDR2 SVGAGI (reference sequence). Deletions cut 6 bases from V and 9 bases from J, with 14 bases between. The CDR3 length is 12 residues. The CDR3 here is CASSRDREKAFF. DNA of the CDR3: TGTGCCAGCAGCCGAGACAGAGAGAAAGCTTTCTTT.

The chain joins TRBV24-1 to TRBJ2-3; TRBD1 aligns across 10 bases. J was trimmed by 4 bases and V by 1 base; bases with no gene match: 7. Germline V gene data show CDR1 as KGHDR and CDR2 as SFDVKD. CDR3 length: 17 residues. The CDR3 reads CATSDLGSGTGADTQYF. The CDR3 coding sequence is TGTGCCACCAGTGATTTAGGGTCCGGGACAGGGGCAGATACGCAGTATTTT.

The chain combines TRBV9 with TRBJ2-1, with 7 bases lining up with TRBD2. After removal of 0 bases from V and 8 bases from J, the junction contained 14 bases not matched to a gene. The CDR3 is made up of 17 amino acids. CDR1 and CDR2 from the germline V gene are SGDLS and YYNGEE. The CDR3 loop reads CASSVAHGLVNSDEQFF. CDR3 DNA: TGTGCCAGCAGCGTAGCCCACGGACTAGTAAATTCCGATGAGCAGTTCTTC.